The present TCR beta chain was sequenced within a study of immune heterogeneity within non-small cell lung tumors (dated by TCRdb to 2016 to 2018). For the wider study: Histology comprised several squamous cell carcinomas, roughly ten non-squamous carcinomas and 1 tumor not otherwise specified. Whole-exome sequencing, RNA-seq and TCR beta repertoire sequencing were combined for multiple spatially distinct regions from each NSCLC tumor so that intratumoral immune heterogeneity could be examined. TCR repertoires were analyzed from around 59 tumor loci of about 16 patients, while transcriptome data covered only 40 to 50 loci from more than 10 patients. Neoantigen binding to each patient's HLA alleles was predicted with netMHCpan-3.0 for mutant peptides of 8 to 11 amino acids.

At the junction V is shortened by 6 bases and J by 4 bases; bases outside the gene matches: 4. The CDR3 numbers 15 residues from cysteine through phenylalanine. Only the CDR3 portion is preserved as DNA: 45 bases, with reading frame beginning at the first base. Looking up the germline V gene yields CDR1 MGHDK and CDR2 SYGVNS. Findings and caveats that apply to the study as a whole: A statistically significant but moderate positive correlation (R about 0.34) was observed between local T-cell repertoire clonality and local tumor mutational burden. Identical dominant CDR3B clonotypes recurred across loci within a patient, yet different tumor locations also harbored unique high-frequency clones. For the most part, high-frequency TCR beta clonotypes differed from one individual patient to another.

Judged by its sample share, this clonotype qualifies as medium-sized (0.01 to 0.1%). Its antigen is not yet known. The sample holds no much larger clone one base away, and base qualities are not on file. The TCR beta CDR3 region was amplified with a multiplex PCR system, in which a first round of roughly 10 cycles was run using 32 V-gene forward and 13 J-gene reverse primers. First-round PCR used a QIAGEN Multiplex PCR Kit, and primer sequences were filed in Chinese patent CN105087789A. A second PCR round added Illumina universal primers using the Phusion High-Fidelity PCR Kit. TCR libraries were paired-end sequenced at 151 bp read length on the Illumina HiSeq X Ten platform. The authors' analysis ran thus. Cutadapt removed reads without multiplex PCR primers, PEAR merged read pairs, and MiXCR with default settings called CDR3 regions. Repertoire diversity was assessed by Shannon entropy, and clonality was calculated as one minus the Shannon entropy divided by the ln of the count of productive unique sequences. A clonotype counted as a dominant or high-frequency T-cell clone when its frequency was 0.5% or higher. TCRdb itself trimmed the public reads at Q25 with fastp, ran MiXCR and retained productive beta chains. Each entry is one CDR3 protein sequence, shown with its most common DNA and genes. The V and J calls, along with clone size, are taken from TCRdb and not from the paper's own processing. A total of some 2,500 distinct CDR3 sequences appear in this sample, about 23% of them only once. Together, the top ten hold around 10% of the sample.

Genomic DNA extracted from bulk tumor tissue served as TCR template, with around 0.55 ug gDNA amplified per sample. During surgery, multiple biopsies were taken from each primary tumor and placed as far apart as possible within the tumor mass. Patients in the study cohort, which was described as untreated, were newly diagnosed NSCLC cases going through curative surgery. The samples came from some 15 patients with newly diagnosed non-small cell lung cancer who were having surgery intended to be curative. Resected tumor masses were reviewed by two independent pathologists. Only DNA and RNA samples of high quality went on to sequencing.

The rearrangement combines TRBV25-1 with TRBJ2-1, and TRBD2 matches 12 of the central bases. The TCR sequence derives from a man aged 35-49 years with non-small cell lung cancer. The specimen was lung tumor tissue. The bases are TGTGCCAGCAGAATCGGACTAGCGGGGTACAATGAGCAGTTCTTC. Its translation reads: CASRIGLAGYNEQFF.